This T cell receptor beta chain is drawn from a study of blood T cells in healthy people across ages. Whole-study context: Template-switching capture recovered about one barcoded beta molecule per two T cells. Points from the study as a whole: Whereas aged donors had fewer naive CD4+ cells, long-lived donors had more of them and higher diversity.

A J-beta primer mix and a sample-barcoded 5' primer were used in a second PCR of roughly 6 to 11 cycles. From the 5' RACE reads, TCRdb called clonotypes with MiXCR, one entry per CDR3 protein. The sample includes 1.5 million to 2 million distinct CDR3 sequences, 30% to 40% of them seen just once. The CDR3 consists of 11 residues. V was trimmed by 2 bases and J by 9 bases, leaving 8 bases between them. The V gene's germline CDR1 is MNHNY and CDR2 SVGAGI (reference sequence). This clonotype was seen a handful of times. Its cognate antigen is unknown. The rearrangement uses TRBV6-6 and TRBJ2-7, with D uncertain. The sample comprised blood. The source of this sequence is a woman aged 30 to 39 in good health. The CDR3 DNA is TGTGCCAGCAGTTACGGGGAAGGGCAGTACTTC. The encoded protein is CASSYGEGQYF.